These 19 T cell receptor beta chains were sequenced from one sample in a study of cytomegalovirus exposure and HLA in healthy donors. In the PCR, 60 Vbeta and 13 Jbeta primers were used. The data were produced by immunoSEQ multiplex PCR, yet TCRdb's version contains in-frame clones alone and is incomplete. The data show 120,000 or so clones, with about 11% seen just once and 4% to 5% held by the top ten. Source material: PBMCs. The receptors stem from a young woman in good health and CMV-seropositive.

Remarks on this clone: The sample contains more than one DNA sequence encoding this CDR3. The chain employs TRBV7-6 and TRBJ2-2, with 8 nucleotides matching TRBD2. Trimming took 5 bases from V and 5 from J; bases not matched to a gene: 4. The germline gives CDR1 SGHVS, CDR2 FNYEAQ. This CDR3 comprises 14 residues. The chain's CDR3 is CASSLSGTTGELFF. CDR3 nucleotide sequence: TGTGCCAGCAGCCTTAGCGGGACTACCGGGGAGCTGTTTTTT. Combining the CDR3 with reference TRBV7-6 and TRBJ2-2 gives the whole variable domain GAGVSQSPRYKVTKRGQDVALRCDPISGHVSLYWYRQALGQGPEFLTYFNYEAQQDKSGLPNDRFSAERPEGSISTLTIQRTEQRDSAMYRCASSLSGTTGELFFGEGSRLTVL.

On this clone itself: Other nucleotide sequences from this sample produce the same CDR3. This chain connects TRBV5-1 to TRBJ2-7, with D perhaps matching TRBD2 (6 bases). CDR1 and CDR2 from the germline V gene are SGHRS and YFSETQ. The CDR3 runs 13 residues. The V end lost 4 bases, the J end lost 3 bases, and 11 bases lay between the germline ends. The CDR3 DNA reads as TGCGCCAGCAGCCTGGTGGGGGGCTACGAGCAGTACTTC. Its translation: CASSLVGGYEQYF.

This clone was found a few times. This rearrangement joins TRBV5-6 to TRBJ2-5; D unclear. V lost 0 bases and J 4 bases, leaving 10 bases between the germline ends. The germline CDR1 and CDR2 sequences are SGHDT and YYEEEE. The CDR3 has 14 residues. The CDR3 DNA is TGTGCCAGCAGCTTGGTGGGCCGATTAGAGACCCAGTACTTC. Encoded protein: CASSLVGRLETQYF.

This chain joins TRBV28 and TRBJ1-5; TRBD1 aligns across 7 bases. The CDR3 runs 15 residues. Per the germline V gene, CDR1 is MDHEN and CDR2 is SYDVKM. The ends lost 6 bases at V and 2 bases at J; junction bases unmatched: 7. DNA for the CDR3: TGTGCCAGCAGGGAAACAGGGGTGGGCAATCAGCCCCAGCATTTT. It encodes CASRETGVGNQPQHF.

This clone appeared a few times. The CDR3 sequence is CASSSVSGSSQETQYF. The CDR3, as DNA: TGTGCCAGCAGCTCGGTTAGCGGGAGTAGCCAAGAGACCCAGTACTTC. The chain joins TRBV7-3 to TRBJ2-5, with 9 bases lining up with TRBD2. Germline-derived CDR1 and CDR2 are SGHTA and FQGTGA. This CDR3 spans 16 amino acids. The trim removed 4 bases at V and 1 base at J, leaving 7 bases unmatched.

The chain combines TRBV28 with TRBJ2-7; 13 bases agree with TRBD2. CDR3 length equals 17 residues. V lost 2 bases to trimming and J lost 5 bases; unmatched junction nucleotides: 9. Looked up from germline, CDR1 is MDHEN and CDR2 is SYDVKM. The CDR3 loop is CASSLRPGLAGLDEQYF. The CDR3 nucleotides are TGTGCCAGCAGTTTACGACCGGGACTAGCGGGACTGGACGAGCAGTACTTC. The full variable domain, rest sourced from reference TRBV28 and TRBJ2-7, is DVKVTQSSRYLVKRTGEKVFLECVQDMDHENMFWYRQDPGLGLRLIYFSYDVKMKEKGDIPEGYSVSREKKERFSLILESASTNQTSMYLCASSLRPGLAGLDEQYFGPGTRLTVT.

This clone has just a few counts. The genes are TRBV4-1 and TRBJ2-1, with a tentative D call TRBD1 (6 bases). Germline values: CDR1 MGHRA, CDR2 YSYEKL. V dropped 4 bases and J dropped 4 bases, with 14 bases sitting between them. The CDR3 sequence is 15 residues long. The CDR3 bases are TGCGCCAGCAGCCTCCGGGTGGGGGCTTACAATGAGCAGTTCTTC. It is translated as CASSLRVGAYNEQFF.

V gene TRBV19 combines with J gene TRBJ1-2, with D unclear. The germline V and J ends were trimmed by 0 bases and 3 bases, with 11 bases remaining between them. There are 15 residues in the CDR3. The V gene's germline CDR1 is LNHDA and CDR2 SQIVND (reference sequence). The CDR3 sequence: CASSIDSSVYYGYTF. For the CDR3, the DNA is TGTGCCAGTAGTATAGATTCGTCAGTATACTATGGCTACACCTTC.

This clone was seen a few times. The V call is TRBV6-6, the J call TRBJ2-3, with TRBD1 as a possible D gene (6 bases). CDR1 is MNHNY, CDR2 SVGAGI, per germline (reference sequence). V gave up 2 bases and J gave up 7 bases, with 10 bases separating them. CDR3 size: 13 residues. In DNA form, the CDR3 reads TGTGCCAGCAGTTACCAAGGGGGAAATACGCAGTATTTT. It codes for CASSYQGGNTQYF.

V and J are TRBV19 and TRBJ2-2, with D perhaps TRBD2 (5 bases). Germline CDR1 and CDR2: LNHDA and SQIVND (reference sequence). CDR3 length equals 15 residues. V gave up 5 bases and J gave up 5 bases, with 15 bases separating them. The CDR3 DNA reads TGTGCCAGTAGTTCCGAGGGTAGTCGAACCGGGGAGCTGTTTTTT. This encodes CASSSEGSRTGELFF.

In this sample, this clone turned up a few times. This sequence joins TRBV19 and TRBJ1-4, with D perhaps matching TRBD1 (6 bases). The germline V gene has CDR1 LNHDA and CDR2 SQIVND (reference sequence). Deletions cut 7 bases from V and 8 bases from J, with 20 bases between. CDR3 size: 15 residues. CDR3 nucleotide sequence: TGTGCCAGTACCCGCGGGGGGGCCGGAGGGGAAAAACTGTTTTTT. Translated: CASTRGGAGGEKLFF.

The chain has TRBV5-1 and TRBJ1-2, with no clear D. CDR3 length equals 15 residues. Germline assignment: CDR1 SGHRS and CDR2 YFSETQ. V was trimmed by 2 bases and J by 6 bases, leaving 17 bases between them. This CDR3 reads CASSFQDEGLDGYTF. The CDR3 DNA sequence: TGCGCCAGCAGCTTTCAGGACGAGGGCCTAGATGGCTACACCTTC.

The table lists this clone with a few counts. This chain uses TRBV27 with TRBJ1-1, with 9 bases lining up with TRBD1. In germline, CDR1 is MNHEY, CDR2 SMNVEV (reference sequence). The CDR3 is 14 amino acids. The J segment lost 1 base and the V segment lost 6 bases, leaving 3 bases of the junction unmatched. Here the CDR3 reads CASRPTGGNTEAFF. CDR3 DNA: TGTGCCAGCAGACCGACAGGGGGGAACACTGAAGCTTTCTTT.

The V gene is TRBV28, the J gene TRBJ2-7, with TRBD2 identical over 8 bases. V lost 7 bases and J lost 4; bases outside the gene matches: 9. Per germline, CDR1 MDHEN and CDR2 SYDVKM. This CDR3 spans 14 amino acids. The CDR3 here is CASTLTSDFYEQYF. CDR3 in DNA: TGTGCCAGCACCCTGACTAGCGACTTTTACGAGCAGTACTTC. The full variable domain, with the rest looked up from reference TRBV28 and TRBJ2-7, is DVKVTQSSRYLVKRTGEKVFLECVQDMDHENMFWYRQDPGLGLRLIYFSYDVKMKEKGDIPEGYSVSREKKERFSLILESASTNQTSMYLCASTLTSDFYEQYFGPGTRLTVT.

The V gene is TRBV7-2, the J gene TRBJ2-1, with TRBD2 matching 11 bases. V was clipped by 0 bases and J by 5 bases; unmatched bases: 3. The germline gives CDR1 SGHTA, CDR2 FQGNSA. The CDR3 extends over 16 amino acids. The CDR3 loop is CASSLAPSGGNNEQFF. The CDR3 DNA follows: TGTGCCAGCAGCTTAGCCCCTAGCGGGGGGAACAATGAGCAGTTCTTC.

This clone was observed a few times. The chain joins TRBV19 to TRBJ1-1; a weak D match, TRBD1 (5 bases). The CDR3 is 13 amino acids. Per the germline V gene, CDR1 is LNHDA and CDR2 is SQIVND (reference sequence). The V end was cut by 3 bases, the J end by 4 bases, with 9 bases between. CDR3 DNA: TGTGCCAGTAGTATTGGGGGGAGCACTGAAGCTTTCTTT. Protein product: CASSIGGSTEAFF.

This chain connects TRBV7-8 to TRBJ1-5, with D possibly matching TRBD1 (5 bases). The CDR3 is 15 residues long. Trimming shortened V by 1 base and J by 4 bases, and 11 bases separated the two germline ends. Germline CDR1 and CDR2: SGHVS and FQNEAQ. This CDR3 reads CASSLGGGWNQPQHF. CDR3 in DNA: TGTGCCAGCAGCTTAGGGGGGGGGTGGAATCAGCCCCAGCATTTT.

This clone was counted only a few times. The chain employs TRBV6-4 and TRBJ2-3, with D possibly being TRBD2 (6 bases). The length of the CDR3 is 13 residues. Germline CDR1 and CDR2: MRHNA and SNTAGT. V gave up 5 bases and J gave up 5 bases, with 11 bases separating them. The CDR3 DNA reads as TGTGCCAGCAGTCGGGAGTTCGGAGATACGCAGTATTTT. Its protein is CASSREFGDTQYF.

This clone appeared a few times. The V and J genes are TRBV4-1 and TRBJ2-7; tentative D call: TRBD2 (6 bases). Germline V CDR1 and CDR2: MGHRA, YSYEKL. The CDR3 length is 14 residues. Trimming removed 0 bases from V and 7 bases from J, with 13 bases in between. As DNA, the CDR3 is TGCGCCAGCAGCCAAGAATCGGGAGCTCGAGAGCAGTACTTC. This sequence encodes CASSQESGAREQYF.